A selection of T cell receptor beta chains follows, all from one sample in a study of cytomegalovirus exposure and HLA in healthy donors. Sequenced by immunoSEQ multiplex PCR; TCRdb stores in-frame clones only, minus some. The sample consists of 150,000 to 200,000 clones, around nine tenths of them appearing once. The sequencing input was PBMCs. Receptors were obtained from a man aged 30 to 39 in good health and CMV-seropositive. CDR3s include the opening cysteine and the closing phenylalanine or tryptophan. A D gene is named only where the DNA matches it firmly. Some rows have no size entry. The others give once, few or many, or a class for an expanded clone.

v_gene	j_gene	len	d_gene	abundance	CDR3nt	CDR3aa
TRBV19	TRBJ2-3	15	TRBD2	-	TGTGCCAGTAGTCCACCGGGACTAGCGGGAGTAACGCAGTATTTT	CASSPPGLAGVTQYF
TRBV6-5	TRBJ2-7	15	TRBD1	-	TGTGCCAGCAGCCCCAGGACAGGGACCTCCTACGAGCAGTACTTC	CASSPRTGTSYEQYF
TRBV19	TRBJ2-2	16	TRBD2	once	TGTGCCAGTAGTCTTACTAGCGGGAGGGTTACCGGGGAGCTGTTTTTT	CASSLTSGRVTGELFF
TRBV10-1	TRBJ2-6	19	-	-	TGCGCCAGCAGTGAGTCGGTACTGGCAGGCAGCTCTGGGGCCAACGTCCTGACTTTC	CASSESVLAGSSGANVLTF
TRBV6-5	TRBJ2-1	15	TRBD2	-	TGTGCCAGCAGTTACGGCCTAGCGGGAGTCAATGAGCAGTTCTTC	CASSYGLAGVNEQFF
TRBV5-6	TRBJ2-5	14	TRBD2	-	TGTGCCAGCAGCTTGTCTCGGGGAGGGGAGACCCAGTACTTC	CASSLSRGGETQYF
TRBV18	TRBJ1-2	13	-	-	TGTGCCAGCTCACCCCAGGAGACCTATGTCTACACCTTC	CASSPQETYVYTF
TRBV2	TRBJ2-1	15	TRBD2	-	TGTGCCAGCAGTGATGTGGCTAGCGGGACCAATGAGCAGTTCTTC	CASSDVASGTNEQFF
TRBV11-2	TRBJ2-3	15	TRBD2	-	TGTGCCAGCAGCTTAGGCGGGAGTAGGGCAGATACGCAGTATTTT	CASSLGGSRADTQYF
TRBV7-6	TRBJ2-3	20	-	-	TGTGCCAGCAGCTTAGTTTTGTCGACAGGCGGCACCTTTAGCACAGATACGCAGTATTTT	CASSLVLSTGGTFSTDTQYF
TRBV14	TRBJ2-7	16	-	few	TGTGCCAGCAGCCAACGTGACCGGAGCTACGGGGGCGAGCAGTACTTC	CASSQRDRSYGGEQYF
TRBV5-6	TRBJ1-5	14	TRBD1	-	TGTGCCAGCAGCCTACAGGGGGCCCTTCAGCCCCAGCATTTT	CASSLQGALQPQHF
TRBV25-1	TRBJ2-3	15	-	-	TGTGCCAGCAGTGAATCAACATTCGGTTTAGATACGCAGTATTTT	CASSESTFGLDTQYF
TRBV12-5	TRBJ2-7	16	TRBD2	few	TGTGCTAGTGCCCCAACCTCGACTAGCTTTTACTACGAGCAGTACTTC	CASAPTSTSFYYEQYF
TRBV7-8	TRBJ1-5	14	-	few	TGTGCCAGCAGCTTAGCTCGAGGAGATCAGCCCCAGCATTTT	CASSLARGDQPQHF
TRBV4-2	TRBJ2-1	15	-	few	TGTGCCAGCAGCCAAGATTTGCGGGGTGGCAATGAGCAGTTCTTC	CASSQDLRGGNEQFF
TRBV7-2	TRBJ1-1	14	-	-	TGTGCCAGCAGCTCTCCGGGACAGAACACTGAAGCTTTCTTT	CASSSPGQNTEAFF
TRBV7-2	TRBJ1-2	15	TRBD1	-	TGTGCCAGCAGCTTAGGGGGGACAGGGAAAGGTGGCTACACCTTC	CASSLGGTGKGGYTF
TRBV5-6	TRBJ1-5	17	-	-	TGTGCCAGCAGCGCAAGCTTTACAGGGATTAGCAATCAGCCCCAGCATTTT	CASSASFTGISNQPQHF
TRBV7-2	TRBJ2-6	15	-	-	TGTGCCAGCAGCGCAGTGGGTTCTGGGGCCAACGTCCTGACTTTC	CASSAVGSGANVLTF
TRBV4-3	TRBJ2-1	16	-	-	TGCGCCAGCAGCCAAGATTCTGAGGTTACCTACAATGAGCAGTTCTTC	CASSQDSEVTYNEQFF
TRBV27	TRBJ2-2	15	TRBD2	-	TGTGCCAGCAGTTCGCACTCGGGAGGCACCGGGGAGCTGTTTTTT	CASSSHSGGTGELFF
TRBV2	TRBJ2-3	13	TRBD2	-	TGTGCCGGGGTAGCGGGGGTTTCAGATACGCAGTATTTT	CAGVAGVSDTQYF
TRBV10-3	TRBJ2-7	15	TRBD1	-	TGTGCCATCAGTGATGGGACAGGGAGATCCTACGAGCAGTACTTC	CAISDGTGRSYEQYF
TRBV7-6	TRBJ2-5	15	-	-	TGTGCCAGCAGCTTAGCGGGGGGGCTTTCAGAGACCCAGTACTTC	CASSLAGGLSETQYF
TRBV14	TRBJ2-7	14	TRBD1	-	TGTGCCAGCAGGGACAGGGGGATCCATAGCGAGCAGTACTTC	CASRDRGIHSEQYF
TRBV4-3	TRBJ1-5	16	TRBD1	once	TGCGCCAGCAGCCAAGATGTGGGACAGGGGGAGGTGCCCCAGCATTTT	CASSQDVGQGEVPQHF
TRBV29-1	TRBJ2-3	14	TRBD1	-	TGCAGCGTCTCCGGGACAGGGAGTACAGATACGCAGTATTTT	CSVSGTGSTDTQYF
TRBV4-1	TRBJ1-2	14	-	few	TGCGCCAGCAGCCGGCCTTCAGGGCAGGGTGGCTACACCTTC	CASSRPSGQGGYTF
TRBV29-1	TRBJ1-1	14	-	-	TGCAGCGTTGAAGATGGCCGGGGATGGACTGAAGCTTTCTTT	CSVEDGRGWTEAFF
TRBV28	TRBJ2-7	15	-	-	TGTGCCAGCAGTTTGGATGGCGGGACCTCCTACGAGCAGTACTTC	CASSLDGGTSYEQYF
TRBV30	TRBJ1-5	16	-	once	TGTGCCTGGAGTTTTTACCCGGGACCCGTTCCTCAGCCCCAGCATTTT	CAWSFYPGPVPQPQHF
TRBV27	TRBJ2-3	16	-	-	TGTGCCAGCATCCCTCTAGGATCCGGAAGCACAGATACGCAGTATTTT	CASIPLGSGSTDTQYF
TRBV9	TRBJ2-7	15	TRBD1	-	TGTGCCAGCAGCGGGGGACGAGGGGGCCGCTACGAGCAGTACTTC	CASSGGRGGRYEQYF
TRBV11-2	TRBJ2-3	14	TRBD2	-	TGTGCCAGCAGCGCCGGGACTAGGGGGGGTACGCAGTATTTT	CASSAGTRGGTQYF
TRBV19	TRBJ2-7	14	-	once	TGTGCCAGTAGTATAGATGGGGGTTCCGGCGAGCAGTACTTC	CASSIDGGSGEQYF
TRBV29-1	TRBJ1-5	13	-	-	TGCAGCGTTGATCCAGGGGGCAATCAGCCCCAGCATTTT	CSVDPGGNQPQHF
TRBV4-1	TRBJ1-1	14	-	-	TGCGCCAGCAGCCAAGTCGGGGTTGCCACTGAAGCTTTCTTT	CASSQVGVATEAFF
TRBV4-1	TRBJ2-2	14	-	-	TGCGCCAGCAGCCAACTACAGGGTAGCGGGGAGCTGTTTTTT	CASSQLQGSGELFF
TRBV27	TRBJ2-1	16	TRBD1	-	TGTGCCAGCAGTCCGGGGACAGGTGGCACGGGAGCTGGGCAGTTCTTC	CASSPGTGGTGAGQFF
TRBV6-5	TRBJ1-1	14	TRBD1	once	TGTGCCAGCAGTCGAGGACAGGGGTGGACTGAAGCTTTCTTT	CASSRGQGWTEAFF
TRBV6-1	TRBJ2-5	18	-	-	TGTGCCAGCAGTGAAGGTTGGGAGACTAGAGTGAGGAAAGAGACCCAGTACTTC	CASSEGWETRVRKETQYF
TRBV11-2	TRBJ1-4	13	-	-	TGTGCCACCGACGGGGTTGGTAGTGAAAAACTGTTTTTT	CATDGVGSEKLFF
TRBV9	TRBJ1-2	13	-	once	TGTGCCAGCAGAAACGGACTGAACTATGGCTACACCTTC	CASRNGLNYGYTF
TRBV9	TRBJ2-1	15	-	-	TGTGCCAGCAGCGTAGCTGGGGGGCCTTACAATGAGCAGTTCTTC	CASSVAGGPYNEQFF
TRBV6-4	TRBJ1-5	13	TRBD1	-	TGTGCCAGCAGGGGGACAGGGGTTCAGCCCCAGCATTTT	CASRGTGVQPQHF
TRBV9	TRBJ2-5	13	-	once	TGTGCCAGCAGCGTATTTTTAGGAGAGACCCAGTACTTC	CASSVFLGETQYF
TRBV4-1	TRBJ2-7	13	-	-	TGCGCCAGCAGCCCCCGCCACGAGTACGAGCAGTACTTC	CASSPRHEYEQYF
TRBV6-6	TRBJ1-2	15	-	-	TGTGCCAGCAGTTACCCCCGATCGGGAGACTATGGCTACACCTTC	CASSYPRSGDYGYTF
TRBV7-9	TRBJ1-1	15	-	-	TGTGCCAGCAGCTTAGCGACAGGACCGAACACTGAAGCTTTCTTT	CASSLATGPNTEAFF
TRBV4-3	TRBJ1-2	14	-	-	TGCGCCAGCAGCCAAGATTTGTGGACATTTGGCTACACCTTC	CASSQDLWTFGYTF
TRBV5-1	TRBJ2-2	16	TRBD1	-	TGCGCCAGCAGCTTGGGTCGGACAGGGGAGACCGGGGAGCTGTTTTTT	CASSLGRTGETGELFF
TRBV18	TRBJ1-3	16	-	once	TGTGCCAGCTCGCCGTTAGATGCGGTAACTGGAAACACCATATATTTT	CASSPLDAVTGNTIYF